A single T cell receptor beta chain is shown here with its context. The antigen it recognizes is unknown. Base qualities were left out, and no much larger clone turns up one base away. V sheds 2 bases and J sheds 4 bases, leaving 8 bases between their ends. The CDR3 numbers 13 residues from cysteine through phenylalanine. The CDR3 DNA has 39 bases and is translated from base 1. From the germline V gene (reference sequence), CDR1 is SEHNR and CDR2 is FQNEAQ. The data belong to a study of T cell responses to AZD1222 COVID-19 vaccine (dated by TCRdb to the early 2020s). For context, the study as a whole: TCR sequencing covered 233 trial participants: 207 given two doses of AZD1222 and about 26 given two doses of MenACWY control vaccine. Enrollment into the trials was organized by age into subgroups of 18-55, 56-69 and 70-plus years, and those subgroups contained about 150, 27 and 61 TCR-sequenced participants, respectively.

The CDR3 regions of human TCRbeta chains were analyzed by immunosequencing. On the study's bioinformatics: Repertoire TCRs were checked for matches against a reference library of SARS-CoV-2-specific TCRs that had been generated using the MIRA antigen-specificity platform. Breadth was defined as the fraction of unique TCRs that were SARS-CoV-2-associated, and depth was defined as the fraction of total T cells that were SARS-CoV-2-associated. Using the MIRA data, each spike-specific TCR was mapped to the spike region that the TCR reacts to and placed in a CD4 or CD8 class. Log10-transformed breadth and depth values were compared by one-way ANOVA with Sidak's multiple comparisons tests. TCRdb mirrors the immuneACCESS table, restricted to in-frame sequences. Some clones are absent from its copies; in checked studies, under half trace to an unresolved V gene, and the reason for the others is unknown. The D gene and trimming were derived from the DNA, and the V and J assignments and clone size from that table. Present in this sample are about 96,000 clones, 90% to 95% of which were seen just once. The ten most abundant clones make up 5.2% of the sample.

Per the publication, the time point label means: baseline before first vaccination. Interpreted using the paper, the treatment or condition label stands for: meningococcal conjugate vaccine given as trial control. Vaccinee samples were obtained from the UK trials COV001 and COV002, which included a single-blind randomized controlled phase 2/3 trial of AZD1222 (ChAdOx1 nCoV-19) in healthy adults. For TCRbeta chain sequencing, PBMC samples from trial participants were taken at day 0 and at day 28 after the second dose. What the study reported, not specific to this receptor: Most participants were white British and females outnumbered males, and the authors suggested that clonal diversity may have been underestimated. Conclusions about previously exposed vaccinees were limited because only six AZD1222 recipients were SARS-CoV-2 seropositive at baseline. Vaccine-associated CD4 TCRs spanned the whole spike protein, with dominant responses in regions 160-218 and 743-854. Because no samples from the day 14 peak response were available, repertoires could be characterized only after the peak T cell response. After two AZD1222 doses, spike-specific TCR breadth and depth were significantly higher than at day 0 and than in MenACWY recipients. The 56-69-year group was small, and its depth increase did not reach significance, likely because of low power. Reportedly, almost half of the unique spike-specific TCRs recognized epitopes lying outside the regions that are mutated in the B.1.351 and B.1.1.7 variants.

The sequenced sample was peripheral blood, obtained on day 0 of MenACWY control vaccination. The sequence joins TRBV7-9 to TRBJ1-1; the D gene is perhaps TRBD1, from 5 matching bases. The sequence came from an adult in good health. The nucleotide sequence is TGTGCCAGCAGCTTATGGGACGGCACTGAAGCTTTCTTT. Its translation is CASSLWDGTEAFF. With all but the CDR3 taken from the reference TRBV7-9 and TRBJ1-1 genes, the full variable domain is: DTGVSQNPRHKITKRGQNVTFRCDPISEHNRLYWYRQTLGQGPEFLTYFQNEAQLEKSRLLSDRFSAERPKGSFSTLEIQRTEQGDSAMYLCASSLWDGTEAFFGQGTRLTVV.